The subject of this entry is one TCR beta chain. Its specificity is unknown. Compared with germline, one end of the junction differs, possibly owing to a read error. The draw of peripheral blood yielded roughly 9.1 milliliters from each donor. Germline assignment: CDR1 GTSNPN and CDR2 SVGIG (reference sequence). The CDR3 is made up of 15 amino acids. This specimen belongs to a study of blood T cells in healthy people across ages. Broader study findings: TCR beta diversity correlated strongly with naive T cell percentage.

Using a J-beta primer mix together with a sample-barcoded 5' primer, a second PCR was run for roughly 6 to 12 cycles. TCRdb itself ran the 5' RACE reads through MiXCR, one entry per CDR3 protein. The sample contains 1.5 million to 2 million distinct CDR3 sequences, around 42% of which appear only once. The TCR originated in a human donor in good health. Sequenced material: blood. The gene calls are TRBV30 and TRBJ2-5, with 9 bases lining up with TRBD1. CDR3 amino acids: CAWARQGEIQEAQYF. CDR3 bases: TGTGCCTGGGCAAGACAGGGGGAAATCCAAGAGGCCCAGTACTTC.